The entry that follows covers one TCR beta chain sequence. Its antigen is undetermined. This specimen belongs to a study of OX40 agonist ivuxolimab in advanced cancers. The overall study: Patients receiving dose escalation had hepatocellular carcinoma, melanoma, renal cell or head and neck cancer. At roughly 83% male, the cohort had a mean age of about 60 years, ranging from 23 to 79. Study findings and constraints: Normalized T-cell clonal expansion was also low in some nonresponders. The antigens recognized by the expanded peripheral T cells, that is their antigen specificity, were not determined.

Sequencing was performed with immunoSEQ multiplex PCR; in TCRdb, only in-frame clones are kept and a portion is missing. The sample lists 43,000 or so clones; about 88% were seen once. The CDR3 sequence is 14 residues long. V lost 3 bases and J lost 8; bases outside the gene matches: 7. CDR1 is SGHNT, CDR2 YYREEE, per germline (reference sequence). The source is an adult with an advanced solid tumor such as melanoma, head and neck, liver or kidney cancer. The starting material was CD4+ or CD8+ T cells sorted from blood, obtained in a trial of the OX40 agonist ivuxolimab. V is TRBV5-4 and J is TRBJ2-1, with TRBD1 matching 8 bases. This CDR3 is CASSYRTGSYEQFF. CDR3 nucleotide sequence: TGTGCCAGCAGCTATCGGACAGGGTCCTATGAGCAGTTCTTC.